Below, 2 T cell receptor beta chains from the same sample are listed, as sequenced in a study of CD8 T cells in ankylosing spondylitis. These receptors' targets are unknown. One entry per CDR3 protein results from TCRdb running MiXCR on the 5' RACE reads. The sample holds a few hundred thousand distinct CDR3 sequences, roughly 15% seen once. Study-wide findings and caveats: A TCR beta motif of roughly 8 highly homologous variants appeared characteristic of ankylosing spondylitis blood.

The sequenced material came from blood, either unsorted or a sorted T cell fraction (not recorded which). The receptors derive from a male donor with ankylosing spondylitis.

This clonotype was seen many times. The CDR3 DNA sequence: TGTGCCAGCAGCTTACGAGGCAATGAGCAGTTCTTC. It is translated as CASSLRGNEQFF. The V gene is TRBV7-2, the J gene TRBJ2-1; no reliable D call. The CDR3 is 12 amino acids. The V end lost 2 bases, the J end lost 6 bases, and 5 bases lay between the germline ends. Germline-derived CDR1 and CDR2 are SGHTA and FQGNSA.

This clonotype was counted at least ten times. V is TRBV21-1 and J is TRBJ1-5. TRBV21-1 is a known pseudogene. The CDR3 has 12 residues. The CDR3 DNA follows: TGTGCCAGCCTTAAGGTTGATCAGCCCCAGCATTTT. Translation gives CASLKVDQPQHF.